A single sample is the source of the 19 T cell receptor beta chains below, sequenced in a study of CD4 T cells in relation to SARS-CoV-2 and coronaviruses. These receptors lack a known antigen. Generated by immunoSEQ multiplex PCR, the TCRdb table keeps only in-frame clones and is missing some. The top ten clones hold 4.5% to 5% of a sample with about 37,000 clones, 82% of them seen once. Material for sequencing was naive CD4+ T cells from PBMCs, cultured in vitro. Subset noted: naive CD4+ T cells isolated by negative enrichment. All receptors come from an adult with COVID-19.

The chain couples TRBV18 to TRBJ2-7; possible D gene TRBD1, 6 bases. This CDR3 is 14 amino acids long. The germline gives CDR1 KGHSH, CDR2 LQKENI. V shed 2 bases and J shed 5 bases, with 13 bases lying between them. CDR3 amino acids: CASSPSYRAHEQYF. The CDR3 nucleotides read TGTGCCAGCTCACCATCCTACAGGGCACACGAGCAGTACTTC.

The chain has TRBV28 and TRBJ1-2; TRBD1 might be the D (6 bases). With 6 bases removed from V and 2 bases from J, the gap between germline ends came to 13 bases. The length of the CDR3 is 14 residues. CDR1 and CDR2 (germline): MDHEN, SYDVKM. This CDR3 reads CASRSQGMNYGYTF. The DNA for the CDR3 is TGTGCCAGCAGATCTCAGGGGATGAACTATGGCTACACCTTC.

The V call is TRBV28, the J call TRBJ1-1; 7 positions match TRBD1. This CDR3 has 15 amino acids. J lost 9 bases, V lost 5 bases, and 15 bases had no gene match. The germline V gene has CDR1 MDHEN and CDR2 SYDVKM. The CDR3 coding sequence is TGTGCCAGCAGTCTATCTATCCGGTCACAGGGGCAAGCTTTCTTT. As protein: CASSLSIRSQGQAFF.

The chain combines TRBV7-2 with TRBJ2-3; 7 bases align to TRBD2. CDR1 SGHTA and CDR2 FQGNSA come from the germline V gene. The CDR3 spans 14 residues. V was clipped by 1 base and J by 5 bases; unmatched bases: 3. CDR3 protein: CASSLVSSGDTQYF. Here the CDR3 DNA reads TGTGCCAGCAGCTTAGTTTCTAGCGGAGATACGCAGTATTTT.

The chain has TRBV3-1 (or the pseudogene TRBV3-2) and TRBJ2-3; D call uncertain. CDR3 length: 13 residues. Germline lookup yields CDR1 LGHDT and CDR2 YNNKEL (reference sequence). The V end lost 0 bases, the J end lost 3 bases, and 4 bases lay between the germline ends. The CDR3 DNA is TGTGCCAGCAGCCAAGAGGGAACAGATACGCAGTATTTT. Protein sequence: CASSQEGTDTQYF.

This clone was seen a few times. The chain combines TRBV27 with TRBJ2-7, with TRBD2 identical over 11 bases. Trimming cost V 8 bases and J 0 bases; bases outside gene matches: 3. The CDR3 sequence is 14 residues long. CDR1 and CDR2 from the germline V gene are MNHEY and SMNVEV (reference sequence). The DNA of the CDR3 is TGTGCCAGCCTAGGACTAGCGGGCTCCTACGAGCAGTACTTC. Its protein product is CASLGLAGSYEQYF.

The rearrangement links TRBV7-9 to TRBJ2-1; TRBD2 agrees at 13 bases. The CDR3 length is 14 residues. Germline CDR1 and CDR2: SEHNR and FQNEAQ (reference sequence). The V gene end was trimmed by 1 base and the J gene end by 14 bases; junction bases not matched to a gene: 5. CDR3 bases: TGTGCCAGCAGCTTAGGGACTAGCGGGAGTAAAGAGTTCTTC. Its translation is CASSLGTSGSKEFF.

The CDR3 region is CASSPRYINQPQHF. Here the CDR3 DNA reads TGTGCCAGCAGTCCCCGGTATATCAATCAGCCCCAGCATTTT. The rearrangement links TRBV2 to TRBJ1-5; D gene uncertain. The CDR3 has 14 amino acids. Germline CDR1 and CDR2: SNHLY and FYNNEI. Trimming took 5 bases from V and 3 from J, leaving 11 bases between them. The full variable domain, in which reference TRBV2 and TRBJ1-5 provide the parts outside the CDR3, is EPEVTQTPSHQVTQMGQEVILRCVPISNHLYFYWYRQILGQKVEFLVSFYNNEISEKSEIFDDQFSVERPDGSNFTLKIRSTKLEDSAMYFCASSPRYINQPQHFGDGTRLSIL.

This chain uses TRBV6-2 or TRBV6-3 with TRBJ2-7; the match to TRBD2 covers 14 bases. V shed 4 bases and J 6 bases; nucleotides not matched to a gene: 5. Germline V gene sequence: CDR1 MNHEY, CDR2 SVGEGT. The CDR3 extends over 15 amino acids. The CDR3 loop reads CASSLPGLAGVEQYF. The DNA for the CDR3 is TGTGCCAGCAGTTTACCGGGACTAGCGGGAGTCGAGCAGTACTTC.

The chain has TRBV19 and TRBJ2-7; D is perhaps TRBD1 (6 bases). The ends were cut back, 3 bases at V and 3 bases at J, with 18 bases in the middle. This CDR3 region has 16 residues. Germline V gene data show CDR1 as LNHDA and CDR2 as SQIVND (reference sequence). CDR3 protein: CASSIHSGQLNYEQYF. CDR3 nucleotides: TGTGCCAGTAGTATTCATTCCGGACAGTTAAACTACGAGCAGTACTTC.

The chain uses TRBV11-3 and TRBJ2-7, with 11 nucleotides matching TRBD2. The V and J ends lost 5 bases and 5 bases, in that order; junction bases with no gene match: 8. Per the germline V gene, CDR1 is SGHNT and CDR2 is YENEEA. The CDR3 length is 15 residues. The CDR3 here is CASSPTAGLADEQYF. The CDR3 coding sequence is TGTGCCAGCAGCCCAACCGCGGGACTAGCGGACGAGCAGTACTTC.

This chain uses TRBV30 with TRBJ1-6; D remains unclear. The V gene's germline CDR1 is GTSNPN and CDR2 SVGIG (reference sequence). V shed 3 bases and J shed 9 bases, with 15 bases lying between them. The CDR3 is made up of 14 amino acids. The CDR3 spells CAWRERMDGSPLHF. The CDR3 nucleotides are TGTGCCTGGAGGGAGAGGATGGACGGTTCACCCCTCCACTTT.

V usage is TRBV5-1 and J usage is TRBJ1-3; D is undetermined. This CDR3 has 14 amino acids. Trimming pared 0 bases from V and 3 bases from J, leaving 7 bases between. Germline loops: CDR1 SGHRS, CDR2 YFSETQ. The DNA of the CDR3 is TGCGCCAGCAGCTTGGCCGGATATGGAAACACCATATATTTT. The encoded protein is CASSLAGYGNTIYF.

This chain uses TRBV4-2 with TRBJ2-7; a weak D match, TRBD1 (5 bases). There are 16 residues in the CDR3. The V gene lost 0 bases and the J gene lost 3 bases, with 15 bases spanning the gap. In germline, CDR1 is LGHNA, CDR2 YNFKEQ. The CDR3 nucleotides are TGTGCCAGCAGCCAAGACTCGCTAGAAGGGGACTACGAGCAGTACTTC. Protein product: CASSQDSLEGDYEQYF.

The J gene is TRBJ2-1, the V gene TRBV10-3, with D perhaps given as TRBD1 or TRBD2 (6 bases each). Trimming took off 2 bases at V and 6 bases at J, with 14 bases between the two ends. The CDR3 contains 15 residues. Germline V gene data show CDR1 as ENHRY and CDR2 as SYGVKD. This chain's CDR3 is CAISEGGGGLNEQFF. Here the CDR3 DNA reads TGTGCCATCAGTGAGGGGGGTGGGGGGCTCAATGAGCAGTTCTTC.

The CDR3 DNA sequence: TGCAGCGTTGCCGGCTGGGGTAGTCCGGAGGACACCGGGGAGCTGTTTTTT. This gives the protein CSVAGWGSPEDTGELFF. The chain has TRBV29-1 and TRBJ2-2; possibly TRBD2 for D (5 bases). Looked up from germline, CDR1 is SQVTM and CDR2 is ANQGSEA. The CDR3 is 17 residues long. V dropped 4 bases and J dropped 3 bases, with 21 bases sitting between them.

The chain couples TRBV9 to TRBJ2-3; 8 bases fit TRBD2. CDR3 length: 16 residues. Germline CDR1 and CDR2: SGDLS and YYNGEE. V dropped 3 bases and J dropped 1; count of bases not matched to a gene: 7. The CDR3 loop reads CASSEPRAGGTDTQYF. The DNA for the CDR3 is TGTGCCAGCAGCGAGCCCCGAGCGGGAGGCACAGATACGCAGTATTTT.

The rearrangement joins TRBV4-2 to TRBJ1-1, with 11 bases fitting TRBD1. The CDR3 contains 15 residues. The junction had 3 bases not matched to a gene; V was cut back by 1 base and J by 5 bases. Germline loops: CDR1 LGHNA, CDR2 YNFKEQ. CDR3 sequence (DNA): TGTGCCAGCAGCCAAGTGGGACAGGGGGAAACTGAAGCTTTCTTT. This gives the protein CASSQVGQGETEAFF.

The gene calls are TRBV4-2 and TRBJ1-1, with 7 bases lining up with TRBD1. Germline V lookup: CDR1 LGHNA, CDR2 YNFKEQ. Trimming removed 5 bases from V and 2 bases from J; junction bases left unmatched: 8. There are 15 residues in the CDR3. CDR3 amino acids: CASSSRQGLNTEAFF. The CDR3 region has the DNA TGTGCCAGCAGCTCAAGACAGGGCCTAAACACTGAAGCTTTCTTT.